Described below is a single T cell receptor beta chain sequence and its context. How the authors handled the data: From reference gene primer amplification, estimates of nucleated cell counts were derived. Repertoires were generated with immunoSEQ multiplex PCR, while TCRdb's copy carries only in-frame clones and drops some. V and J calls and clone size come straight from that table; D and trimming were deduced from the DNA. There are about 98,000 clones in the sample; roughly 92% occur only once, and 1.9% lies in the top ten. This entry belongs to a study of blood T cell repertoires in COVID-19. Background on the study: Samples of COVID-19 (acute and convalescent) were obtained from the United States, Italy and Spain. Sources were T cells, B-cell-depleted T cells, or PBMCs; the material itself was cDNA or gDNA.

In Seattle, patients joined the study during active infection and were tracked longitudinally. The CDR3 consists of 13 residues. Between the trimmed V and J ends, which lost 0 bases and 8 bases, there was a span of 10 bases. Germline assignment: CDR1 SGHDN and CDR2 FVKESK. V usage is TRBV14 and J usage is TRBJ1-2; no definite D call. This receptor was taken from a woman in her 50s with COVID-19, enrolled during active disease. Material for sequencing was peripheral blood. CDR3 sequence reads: CASSQDRRVGYTF. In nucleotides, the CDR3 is TGTGCCAGCAGCCAAGATAGGAGGGTCGGCTACACCTTC.